The rows below give T cell receptor beta chains drawn from one sample of a study of OX40 agonist ivuxolimab in advanced cancers. TCRdb's copy holds only in-frame clones and misses some; the assay was immunoSEQ multiplex PCR. The repertoire includes 60,000 to 100,000 clones, 94% of them detected once, and just over 20% sits in the top ten. The sequencing used CD4+ or CD8+ T cells sorted from blood, collected in a trial of the OX40 agonist ivuxolimab. These receptors all come from an adult with an advanced solid tumor such as melanoma, head and neck, liver or kidney cancer. Each CDR3 is given with its conserved first and last residue. The order of the fields is J gene, clone size, V gene, D gene, CDR3 protein, CDR3 DNA. The D gene is left open where the match is weak. Some rows mark clone size as missing; the rest say once, few, many or name a class of expanded clone.

>TRBJ2-1|.|TRBV7-7|.
CASSQSGRHEQFF
TGTGCCAGCAGCCAGTCAGGGCGGCATGAGCAGTTCTTC
>TRBJ2-7|once|TRBV25-1|.
CASSGPLWGHYEQYF
TGTGCCAGCAGTGGCCCCCTGTGGGGTCATTACGAGCAGTACTTC
>TRBJ2-7|.|TRBV28|TRBD1
CASSIGTGSSYEQYF
TGTGCCAGCAGTATCGGGACAGGGTCCTCCTACGAGCAGTACTTC
>TRBJ1-5|.|TRBV5-5|.
CASSLEGQGANQPQHF
TGTGCCAGCAGCTTGGAGGGCCAGGGCGCGAATCAGCCCCAGCATTTT
>TRBJ1-2|.|TRBV5-1|.
CASSPGRGRNYGYTF
TGCGCCAGCAGCCCCGGGCGGGGGCGCAACTATGGCTACACCTTC
>TRBJ2-5|once|TRBV5-1|TRBD1
CASSSYPPDRGGETQYF
TGCGCCAGCAGCTCATACCCCCCGGACAGGGGAGGGGAGACCCAGTACTTC
>TRBJ2-5|.|TRBV7-2|TRBD2
CASSLVGGGQETQYF
TGTGCCAGCAGCTTAGTGGGCGGGGGGCAAGAGACCCAGTACTTC
>TRBJ1-1|few|TRBV27|.
CASSSTHPAEAFF
TGTGCCAGCAGTTCGACTCACCCCGCTGAAGCTTTCTTT
>TRBJ2-7|.|TRBV6-1|TRBD1
CASSDPGQKQYF
TGTGCCAGCAGTGATCCGGGACAGAAGCAGTACTTC
>TRBJ2-1|.|TRBV6-5|TRBD1
CASGGQPYNEQFF
TGTGCCAGCGGGGGACAGCCATACAATGAGCAGTTCTTC
>TRBJ1-1|.|TRBV14|.
CASSQAPPGEATEAFF
TGTGCCAGCAGCCAAGCGCCCCCAGGGGAGGCCACTGAAGCTTTCTTT
>TRBJ2-7|once|TRBV25-1|TRBD1
CASSMGTGLYEQYF
TGTGCCAGCAGTATGGGGACAGGGCTTTACGAGCAGTACTTC
>TRBJ1-5|.|TRBV27|.
CASSLMPGELNQPQHF
TGTGCCAGCAGTTTAATGCCAGGGGAACTGAATCAGCCCCAGCATTTT
>TRBJ1-1|.|TRBV14|TRBD1
CASSYLPGQGRATEAFF
TGTGCCAGCAGCTACTTGCCGGGACAGGGGCGCGCAACTGAAGCTTTCTTT
>TRBJ1-5|.|TRBV16|.
CASRQGSDSNQPQHF
TGTGCCAGCAGACAGGGTTCGGATAGCAATCAGCCCCAGCATTTT
>TRBJ1-1|once|TRBV4-3|.
CASSQDPDRNTEAFF
TGCGCCAGCAGCCAAGATCCAGACAGGAACACTGAAGCTTTCTTT
>TRBJ2-3|.|TRBV9|.
CASTSLGANTQYF
TGTGCCAGCACCAGTCTCGGGGCGAATACGCAGTATTTT
>TRBJ1-1|.|TRBV28|.
CASSPFEAEAFF
TGTGCCAGCAGCCCGTTTGAGGCTGAAGCTTTCTTT
>TRBJ2-7|.|TRBV28|.
CASSFRSVGEQYF
TGTGCCAGCAGTTTTAGGTCAGTCGGCGAGCAGTACTTC
>TRBJ1-4|.|TRBV10-3|TRBD1
CAISVTGANEKLFF
TGTGCCATCAGTGTGACAGGGGCTAATGAAAAACTGTTTTTT